This record concerns one T cell receptor (beta chain) sequence. Its antigen is still unknown. Deletions cut 3 bases from V and 11 bases from J, with 16 bases between. The V gene's germline CDR1 is MNHEY and CDR2 SMNVEV (reference sequence). This CDR3 region has 14 residues. Described treatment: oral pan-JAK inhibitor, 5-10 mg twice daily. Investigators isolated RNA and reverse transcribed it into cDNA to act as the sequencing template. Produced via immunoSEQ multiplex PCR; TCRdb's table is partial and in-frame only. This table has about 190,000 clones, 55% to 70% appearing once. The record originates from a study of CD8+ T cells in alopecia areata. Study context: For 6 to 18 months, tofacitinib was taken, and 6 months off drug followed.

Study results and caveats: Researchers say the link of baseline CD8+ expansion to response remains uncertain, with one nonresponder. Possibly because of HLA-related factors, TCR sharing was less clear across patients than in mice.

This specimen consisted of CD4+ T cells sorted from blood, obtained at week 4, from a patient treated with tofacitinib. The genes are TRBV27 and TRBJ1-4; D remains ambiguous. The TCR comes from a human donor with alopecia areata. Here the CDR3 reads CASSFVPGGRKLFF. The DNA of the CDR3 is TGTGCCAGCAGTTTCGTGCCAGGCGGACGGAAACTGTTTTTT. The variable domain in full, completed from reference TRBV27 and TRBJ1-4, reads EAQVTQNPRYLITVTGKKLTVTCSQNMNHEYMSWYRQDPGLGLRQIYYSMNVEVTDKGDVPEGYKVSRKEKRNFPLILESPSPNQTSLYFCASSFVPGGRKLFFGSGTQLSVL.